The source of this TCR beta chain is a study of T cells after posttransplantation cyclophosphamide (dated by TCRdb to the mid-2010s). Background on the whole study: Using TRB sequencing, the study followed how the T cell repertoire rebuilt after myeloablative bone marrow transplantation with posttransplantation cyclophosphamide given as GVHD prophylaxis. Samples from 30 to 35 PTCy-treated patients, along with samples from some 16 of their related bone marrow donors, underwent antigen receptor sequencing. In 3 patients, up to roughly 3 additional blood samples taken between 2 and 5.2 years after transplant also underwent TRB sequencing, as did pretransplant blood from 4 patients. Public TRB sequences were checked against a database of over 3,500 sequences associated with responses to pathogens, tumor antigens, self-antigens and alloantigens. Blood from all 30 or so PTCy patients who had 1-year posttransplant specimens underwent TRB sequencing. TRA and TRB clonality were tightly correlated in 10 or so samples, so subsequent TCR analyses focused on TRB only.

Paper-wide results and their limitations: At 1-2 months, donor-recipient similarity was low but rose over the first year, and the later blood repertoires were often dominated by donor CD8+ memory clones. Across over 40 patients, TRB clonality was highly associated with recipient CMV seropositivity and CMV reactivation, and PTCy diversity was similar to diversity in CNI/methotrexate controls. The TRB repertoires of T cells infiltrating skin or the GI tract showed only limited overlap with the TRB repertoires found in blood.

Trimming at the junction amounts to 4 bases on V and 3 bases on J, and the germline ends lie 19 bases apart. The germline V gene encodes CDR1 LNHDA and CDR2 SQIVND (reference sequence). The CDR3, from cysteine to phenylalanine, totals 17 residues. The entry retains the CDR3 DNA only, 51 bases that are in frame from base 1. Ten or more counts support this clone. Its antigen is unknown. Base quality data are lacking; no much larger clone is found one base away. Reading the label with the study, this specimen's treatment or condition is: high-dose cyclophosphamide on days +3 and +4 as single-agent GVHD prophylaxis. PTCy patients received busulfan and fludarabine conditioning, a related or unrelated marrow graft, and cyclophosphamide on days +3 and +4. PTCy-treated patients came from a prospective multi-institutional clinical trial. Peripheral blood and bone marrow mononuclear cells were isolated by Ficoll-Hypaque density centrifugation and cryopreserved.

Genomic DNA was used for TRB sequencing, which was performed with the immunoSEQ assay at survey resolution or with the hsTCRB kit. The study's processing was this. The immunoSEQ software was used for initial read processing, and the LymphoSeq R package was used for repertoire analyses. Clonality was computed as 1 minus normalized Shannon entropy, and a Gini coefficient was also calculated for each TRB dataset. Phenotypes of unsorted samples were inferred by mapping TRB sequences from sorted subsets of the recipient or donor onto the same recipient's unsorted samples. What TCRdb holds here is the immuneACCESS table cut down to in-frame rearrangements. Part of the clones is not present; checked against another copy, under half of the missing clones reflect an unresolved V gene, and the others are unexplained. D and trimming come from the DNA, and the V and J calls and clone size come from that table. There are several thousand clones in this sample, and none of them is a singleton. 3% to 4.5% of the sample comes from the top ten.

The chain uses TRBV19 and TRBJ1-5; the D region possibly corresponds to TRBD1 (5 bases align). Sample: PBMCs, taken nearly 360 days after allogeneic stem cell transplant with posttransplant cyclophosphamide. The source of this sequence is a male patient aged 45-60 years who received an allogeneic stem cell transplant from a related donor and was CMV-positive. After a transplant, the donor of the graft may account for some T cells. The CDR3 region has the sequence CASSTQGEFTDNQPQHF. The DNA sequence is TGTGCCAGTAGTACTCAAGGGGAATTCACGGACAATCAGCCCCAGCATTTT.